Detailed here is one TCR beta chain. The CDR3 has 16 amino acids. This sample is drawn from a study of blood T cell repertoires in COVID-19. Study-wide background: Acute and convalescent COVID-19 samples came from the United States, Italy and Spain. Nucleic acid was either cDNA or gDNA, and it came from T cells, B-cell-depleted T cells, or PBMCs.

As originally analysed: Quantification of nucleated cells was approximated via reference gene primer amplification. Produced via immunoSEQ multiplex PCR; TCRdb's table is partial and in-frame only. Clone size and the V and J calls come from that table; the DNA yielded D and trimming. Among tens of thousands of clones, 60% to 80% were seen once, and the ten largest hold approximately 7.8%. This TCR was recovered from an older woman with active or convalescent COVID-19. The chain joins TRBV12-2 to TRBJ1-6. TRBV12-2 constitutes a pseudogene. Sequenced sample: peripheral blood. This CDR3 reads CASPPGFCSYNSPLHF. The CDR3 DNA sequence: TGTGCAAGCCCACCCGGGTTTTGCTCCTATAATTCACCCCTCCACTTT.